Sequencing of this TCR beta chain was carried out in a study of CD8+ T cells in alopecia areata. Study context: Among treated patients, oral tofacitinib was administered at 5 to 10 mg twice daily. Findings of the study overall: Compared with normal scalp, lesional scalp had higher clonality and more expanded CD8+ clones.

Germline CDR1 and CDR2: SGHNT and YYREEE (reference sequence). This CDR3 spans 14 amino acids. V was shortened by 2 bases and J by 0 bases, with 9 bases between the two germline ends. RNA extraction was followed by reverse transcription into cDNA, which acted as the sequencing template. Sequenced by immunoSEQ multiplex PCR; TCRdb stores in-frame clones only, minus some. In the table there are 180,000 or so clones, about 63% of which are singletons. Cell sorting on a FACSAria was used to separate CD4+ and CD8+ T cells from the PBMCs. Concerning this clone: Its antigen is unidentified.

The rearrangement uses TRBV5-4 and TRBJ2-7, with D perhaps matching TRBD1 (6 bases). This clonotype originated in a human donor with alopecia areata. Here the sequenced sample was CD4+ T cells sorted from blood, taken at week 0. The CDR3 DNA reads TGTGCCAGCAGCTTCGGACAGCTCTCCTACGAGCAGTACTTC. Its protein product is CASSFGQLSYEQYF.